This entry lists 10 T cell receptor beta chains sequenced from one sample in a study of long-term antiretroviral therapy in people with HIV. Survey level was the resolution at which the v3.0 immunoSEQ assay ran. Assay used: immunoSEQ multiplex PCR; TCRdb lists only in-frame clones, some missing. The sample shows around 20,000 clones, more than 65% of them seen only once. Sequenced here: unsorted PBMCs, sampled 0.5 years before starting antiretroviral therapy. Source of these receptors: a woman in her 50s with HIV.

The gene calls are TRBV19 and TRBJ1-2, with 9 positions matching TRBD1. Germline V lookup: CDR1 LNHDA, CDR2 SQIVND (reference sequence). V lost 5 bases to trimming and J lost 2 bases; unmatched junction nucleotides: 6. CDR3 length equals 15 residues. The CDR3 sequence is CASSVQGALNYGYTF. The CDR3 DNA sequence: TGTGCCAGTAGTGTACAGGGGGCGCTGAACTATGGCTACACCTTC.

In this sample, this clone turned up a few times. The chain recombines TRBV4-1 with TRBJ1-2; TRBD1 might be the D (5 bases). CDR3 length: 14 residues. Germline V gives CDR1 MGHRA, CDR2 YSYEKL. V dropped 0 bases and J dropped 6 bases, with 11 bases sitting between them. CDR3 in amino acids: CASSQDQLGDGYTF. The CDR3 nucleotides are TGCGCCAGCAGCCAAGATCAGTTAGGGGATGGCTACACCTTC.

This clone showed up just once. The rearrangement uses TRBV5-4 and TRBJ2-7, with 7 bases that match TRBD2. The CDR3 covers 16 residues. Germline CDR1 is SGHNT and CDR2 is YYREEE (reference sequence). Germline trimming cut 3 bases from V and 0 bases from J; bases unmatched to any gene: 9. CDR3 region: CASSSFPAGSSYEQYF. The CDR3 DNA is TGTGCCAGCAGCTCCTTCCCAGCGGGGAGCTCCTACGAGCAGTACTTC. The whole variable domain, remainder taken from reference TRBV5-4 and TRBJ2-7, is ETGVTQSPTHLIKTRGQQVTLRCSSQSGHNTVSWYQQALGQGPQFIFQYYREEENGRGNFPPRFSGLQFPNYSSELNVNALELDDSALYLCASSSFPAGSSYEQYFGPGTRLTVT.

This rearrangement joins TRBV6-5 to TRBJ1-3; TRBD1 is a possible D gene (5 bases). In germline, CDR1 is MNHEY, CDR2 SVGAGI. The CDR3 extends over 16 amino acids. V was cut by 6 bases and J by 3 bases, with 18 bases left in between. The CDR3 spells CASRYQARGIGNTIYF. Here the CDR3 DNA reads TGTGCCAGCAGATACCAAGCTAGGGGAATTGGAAACACCATATATTTT.

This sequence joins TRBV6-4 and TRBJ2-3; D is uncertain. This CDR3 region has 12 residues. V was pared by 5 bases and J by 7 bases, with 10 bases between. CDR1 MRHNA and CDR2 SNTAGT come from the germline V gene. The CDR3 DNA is TGTGCCAGCAGTCCTGATCAATATACGCAGTATTTT. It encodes CASSPDQYTQYF.

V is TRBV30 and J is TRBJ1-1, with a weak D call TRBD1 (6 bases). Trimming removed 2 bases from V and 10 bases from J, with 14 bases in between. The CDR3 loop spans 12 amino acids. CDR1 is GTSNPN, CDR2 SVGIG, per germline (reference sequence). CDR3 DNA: TGTGCCTGGAGTTCACAGCAGGGGCCAGCTTTCTTT. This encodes CAWSSQQGPAFF.

The CDR3 reads CASSQDSGGETDTQYF. DNA for the CDR3: TGTGCCAGCAGCCAAGATAGCGGGGGAGAGACAGATACGCAGTATTTT. This chain links TRBV4-2 with TRBJ2-3; TRBD2 matches 9 bases. With 0 bases clipped from V and 3 bases from J, the junction kept 4 bases outside the gene matches. The germline V gene has CDR1 LGHNA and CDR2 YNFKEQ. The CDR3 sequence is 16 residues long.

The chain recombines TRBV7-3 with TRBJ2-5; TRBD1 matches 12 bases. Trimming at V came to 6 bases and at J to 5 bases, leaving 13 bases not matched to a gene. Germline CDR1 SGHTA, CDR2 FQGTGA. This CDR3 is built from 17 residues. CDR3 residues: CASRPGQGASGDETQYF. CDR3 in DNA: TGTGCCAGCAGACCGGGACAGGGGGCTAGCGGGGATGAGACCCAGTACTTC.

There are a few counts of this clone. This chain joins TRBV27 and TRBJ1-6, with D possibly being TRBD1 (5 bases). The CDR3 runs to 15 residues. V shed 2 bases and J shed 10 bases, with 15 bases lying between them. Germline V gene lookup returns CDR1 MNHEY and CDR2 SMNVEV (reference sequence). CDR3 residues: CASSLEAGRGSPLHF. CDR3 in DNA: TGTGCCAGCAGTTTAGAAGCCGGGAGGGGATCACCCCTCCACTTT.

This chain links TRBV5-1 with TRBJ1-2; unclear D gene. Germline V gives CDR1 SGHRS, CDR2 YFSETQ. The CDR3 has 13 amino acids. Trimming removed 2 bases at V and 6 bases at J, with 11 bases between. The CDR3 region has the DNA TGCGCCAGCAGCTTCACGGGAGAGAATGGCTACACCTTC. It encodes CASSFTGENGYTF.